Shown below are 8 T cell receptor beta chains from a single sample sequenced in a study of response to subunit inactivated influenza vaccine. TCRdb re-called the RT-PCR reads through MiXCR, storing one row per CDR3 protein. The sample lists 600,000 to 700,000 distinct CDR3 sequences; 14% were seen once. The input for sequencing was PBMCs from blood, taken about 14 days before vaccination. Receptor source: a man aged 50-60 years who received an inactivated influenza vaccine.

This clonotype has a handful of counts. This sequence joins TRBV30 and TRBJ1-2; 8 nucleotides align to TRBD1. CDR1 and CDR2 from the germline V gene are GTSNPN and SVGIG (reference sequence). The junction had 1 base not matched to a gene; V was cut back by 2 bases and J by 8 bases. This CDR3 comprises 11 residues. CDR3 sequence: CAWSTGGGYTF. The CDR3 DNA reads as TGTGCCTGGAGTACAGGGGGGGGCTACACCTTC.

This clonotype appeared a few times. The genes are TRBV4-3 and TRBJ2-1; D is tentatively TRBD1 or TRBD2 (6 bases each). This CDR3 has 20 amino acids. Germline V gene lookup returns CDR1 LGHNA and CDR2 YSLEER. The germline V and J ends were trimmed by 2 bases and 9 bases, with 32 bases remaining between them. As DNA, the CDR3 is TGCGCCAGCAGCCAATTCCCCACCCAGGGGAGGCTTTCTCCTGCACCTGAGCAGTTCTTC. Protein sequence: CASSQFPTQGRLSPAPEQFF.

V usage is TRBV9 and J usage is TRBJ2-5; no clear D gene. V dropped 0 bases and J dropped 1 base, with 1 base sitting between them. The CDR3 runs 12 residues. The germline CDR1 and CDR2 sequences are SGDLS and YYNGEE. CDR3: CASSVGQETQYF. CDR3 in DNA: TGTGCCAGCAGCGTAGGCCAAGAGACCCAGTACTTC.

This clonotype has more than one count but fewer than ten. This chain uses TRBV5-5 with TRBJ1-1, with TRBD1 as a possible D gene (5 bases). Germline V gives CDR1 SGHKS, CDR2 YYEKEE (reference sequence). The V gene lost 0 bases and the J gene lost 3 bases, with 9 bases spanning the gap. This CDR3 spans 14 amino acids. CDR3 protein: CASSLGRAHTEAFF. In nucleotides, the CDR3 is TGTGCCAGCAGCTTGGGCAGGGCACACACTGAAGCTTTCTTT.

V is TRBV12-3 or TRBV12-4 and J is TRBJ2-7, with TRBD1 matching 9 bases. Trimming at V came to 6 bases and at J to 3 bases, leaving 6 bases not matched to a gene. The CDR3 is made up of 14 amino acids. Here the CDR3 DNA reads TGTGCCAGCAGCGATGGGACAGGGTTCTACGAGCAGTACTTC. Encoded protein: CASSDGTGFYEQYF.

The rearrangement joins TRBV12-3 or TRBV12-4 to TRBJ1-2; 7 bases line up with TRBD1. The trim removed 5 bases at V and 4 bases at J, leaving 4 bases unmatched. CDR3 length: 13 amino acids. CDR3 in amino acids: CASSAGQAYGYTF. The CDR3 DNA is TGTGCCAGCAGTGCCGGACAGGCCTATGGCTACACCTTC.

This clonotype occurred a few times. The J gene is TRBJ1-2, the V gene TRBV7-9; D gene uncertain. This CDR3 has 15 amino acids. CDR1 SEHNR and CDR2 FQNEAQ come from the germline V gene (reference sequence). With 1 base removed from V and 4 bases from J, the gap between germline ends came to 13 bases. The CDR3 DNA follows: TGTGCCAGCAGCTTAGGGACCGGAGTAGGCTATGGCTACACCTTC. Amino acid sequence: CASSLGTGVGYGYTF.

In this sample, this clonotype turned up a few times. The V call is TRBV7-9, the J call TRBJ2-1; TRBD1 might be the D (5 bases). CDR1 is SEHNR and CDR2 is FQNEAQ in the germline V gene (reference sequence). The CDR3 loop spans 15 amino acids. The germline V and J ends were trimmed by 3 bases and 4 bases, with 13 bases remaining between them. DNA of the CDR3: TGTGCCAGCAGCTTTGACGTGGGGCCTTACAATGAGCAGTTCTTC. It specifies CASSFDVGPYNEQFF.